The source of this TCR beta chain is a study of immune evolution from preneoplasia to lung adenocarcinoma. Two lung cancer pathologists independently confirmed each histologic diagnosis. TCRdb's copy holds only in-frame clones and misses some; the assay was immunoSEQ multiplex PCR. The data hold 4,300 or so clones, with 77% observed a single time. The receptor's source is a person aged 55-79 years with lung adenocarcinoma. The specimen sequenced was FFPE lung adenocarcinoma in situ tissue.

DNA of the CDR3: TGTGCCAGCAGCCCGGGGAACCAAGAGACCCAGTACTTC. It encodes CASSPGNQETQYF. V gene TRBV7-9 combines with J gene TRBJ2-5; D possibly corresponds to TRBD2 (5 bases). The V and J ends lost 5 bases and 0 bases respectively, with 7 bases between them. The CDR3 consists of 13 residues. Germline CDR1 reads SEHNR; CDR2 reads FQNEAQ (reference sequence).